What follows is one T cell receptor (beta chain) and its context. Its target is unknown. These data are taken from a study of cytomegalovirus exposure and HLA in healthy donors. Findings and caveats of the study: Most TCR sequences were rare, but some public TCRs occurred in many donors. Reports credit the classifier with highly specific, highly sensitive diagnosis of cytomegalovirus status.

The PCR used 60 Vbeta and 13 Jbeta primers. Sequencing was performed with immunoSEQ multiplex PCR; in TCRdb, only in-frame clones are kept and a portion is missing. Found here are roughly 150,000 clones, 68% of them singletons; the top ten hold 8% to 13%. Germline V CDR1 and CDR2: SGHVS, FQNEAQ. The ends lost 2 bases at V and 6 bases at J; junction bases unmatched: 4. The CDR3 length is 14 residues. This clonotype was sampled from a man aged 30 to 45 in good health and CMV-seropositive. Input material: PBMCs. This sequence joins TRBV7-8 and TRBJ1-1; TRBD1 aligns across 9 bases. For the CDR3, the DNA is TGTGCCAGCAGCTTATCCGACAGGGGGTCTGAAGCTTTCTTT. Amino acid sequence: CASSLSDRGSEAFF.